A selection of T cell receptor beta chains follows, all from one sample in a study of T cell responses to AZD1222 COVID-19 vaccine. Sequenced by immunoSEQ multiplex PCR; TCRdb stores in-frame clones only, minus some. The table includes 200,000 or so clones, about 90% detected once. The specimen comprised peripheral blood, sampled on day 0 of MenACWY control vaccination. These receptors all come from an adult in good health. Both conserved end residues are part of each CDR3. The D gene is left open where the match is weak. Where a row states a size, it is once, few, many or the class of an expanded clone; other rows omit it.

abundance	v_gene	j_gene	d_gene	CDR3aa	CDR3nt
NA	TRBV9	TRBJ2-1	TRBD2	CASSSRTSGIPESSYNEQFF	TGTGCCAGCAGCTCCCGGACTAGCGGGATCCCGGAGAGCTCCTACAATGAGCAGTTCTTC
NA	TRBV28	TRBJ1-2	NA	CASSFSGQGLYGYTF	TGTGCCAGCAGTTTTAGTGGGCAGGGCCTCTATGGCTACACCTTC
NA	TRBV24-1	TRBJ2-1	TRBD2	CATSDFKREGAYNEQFF	TGTGCCACCAGTGATTTTAAGCGGGAGGGAGCCTACAATGAGCAGTTCTTC
once	TRBV6-5	TRBJ1-3	NA	CASSSPDLAGNTIYF	TGTGCCAGCAGTTCCCCTGACTTGGCGGGAAACACCATATATTTT
NA	TRBV7-8	TRBJ2-7	NA	CASSLGLGILYEQYF	TGTGCCAGCAGCTTAGGGTTGGGTATCTTATACGAGCAGTACTTC
once	TRBV10-3	TRBJ2-7	TRBD1	CAIAGQGAYEQYF	TGTGCCATCGCTGGACAGGGGGCCTACGAGCAGTACTTC
NA	TRBV6-6	TRBJ1-5	NA	CASSHETGVSNQPQHF	TGTGCCAGCAGCCACGAAACGGGAGTGAGCAATCAGCCCCAGCATTTT
once	TRBV18	TRBJ1-4	NA	CASSPLQSLNEKLFF	TGTGCCAGCTCACCACTTCAGTCACTCAATGAAAAACTGTTTTTT
once	TRBV27	TRBJ1-1	NA	CASSFPGRGTEAFF	TGTGCCAGCAGTTTCCCGGGAAGGGGCACTGAAGCTTTCTTT
NA	TRBV19	TRBJ1-5	NA	CASSILRGSSNQPQHF	TGTGCCAGTAGTATATTAAGGGGGTCTAGCAATCAGCCCCAGCATTTT
few	TRBV30	TRBJ2-7	NA	CAWMDGRYEQYF	TGTGCCTGGATGGACGGTCGCTACGAGCAGTACTTC
NA	TRBV9	TRBJ2-3	TRBD2	CASSVSGGRTDTQYF	TGTGCCAGCAGCGTTAGCGGGGGGCGCACAGATACGCAGTATTTT
NA	TRBV4-3	TRBJ2-1	NA	CASSRGGVGEQFF	TGCGCCAGCAGCCGAGGGGGTGTGGGTGAGCAGTTCTTC
NA	TRBV7-2	TRBJ1-5	NA	CASSLGGTSNQPQHF	TGTGCCAGCAGCTTAGGCGGGACTAGCAATCAGCCCCAGCATTTT
NA	TRBV27	TRBJ1-4	NA	CASRAGRLATGKLFF	TGTGCCAGCAGGGCGGGACGGCTAGCAACCGGGAAACTGTTTTTT
NA	TRBV10-3	TRBJ2-7	TRBD2	CAITSGSGWGEQYF	TGTGCCATCACTAGCGGGAGTGGGTGGGGCGAGCAGTACTTC